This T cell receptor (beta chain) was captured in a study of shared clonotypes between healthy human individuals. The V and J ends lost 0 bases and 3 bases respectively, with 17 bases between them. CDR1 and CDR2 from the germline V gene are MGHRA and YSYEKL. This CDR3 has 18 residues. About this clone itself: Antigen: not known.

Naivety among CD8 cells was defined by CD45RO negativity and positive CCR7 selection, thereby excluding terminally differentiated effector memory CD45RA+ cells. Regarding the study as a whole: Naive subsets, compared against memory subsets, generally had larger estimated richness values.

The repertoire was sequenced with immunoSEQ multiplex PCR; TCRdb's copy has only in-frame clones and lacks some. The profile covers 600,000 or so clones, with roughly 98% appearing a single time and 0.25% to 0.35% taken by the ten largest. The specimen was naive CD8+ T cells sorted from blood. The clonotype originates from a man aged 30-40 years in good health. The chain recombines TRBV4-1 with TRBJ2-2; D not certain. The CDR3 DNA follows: TGCGCCAGCAGCCAAGATCTCCAGGAGAGCCATTACACCGGGGAGCTGTTTTTT. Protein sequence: CASSQDLQESHYTGELFF.